What follows are 31 T cell receptor beta chains derived from one specimen sequenced in a study of T cell responses to AZD1222 COVID-19 vaccine. The method was immunoSEQ multiplex PCR; TCRdb's version includes in-frame clones alone and lacks a portion of them. The data show 150,000 to 200,000 clones, about 90% seen once. Sequences were derived from peripheral blood, sampled on day 0 of AZD1222 vaccination. These TCRs come from an adult in good health.

This chain connects TRBV5-5 to TRBJ1-2; 8 bases align to TRBD1. This CDR3 region has 12 residues. Per germline, CDR1 SGHKS and CDR2 YYEKEE (reference sequence). Trimming at V came to 4 bases and at J to 8 bases, leaving 4 bases not matched to a gene. The CDR3 region has the DNA TGTGCCAGCAGCAACCAGGGGGCAGGCTACACCTTC. Translating gives CASSNQGAGYTF.

The J gene is TRBJ2-5, the V gene TRBV4-3; 9 bases line up with TRBD1. CDR3 length: 19 residues. With 0 bases clipped from V and 9 bases from J, the junction kept 20 bases outside the gene matches. The germline V gene encodes CDR1 LGHNA and CDR2 YSLEER. Here the CDR3 reads CASSQETHTGTGSGGAQYF. DNA for the CDR3: TGCGCCAGCAGCCAAGAAACCCATACCGGGACAGGGTCTGGGGGGGCCCAGTACTTC.

J is TRBJ2-7 and V is TRBV28; D is possibly TRBD1 (6 bases). The V and J ends lost 1 base and 0 bases respectively, with 13 bases between them. This CDR3 region has 16 residues. Germline V gene sequence: CDR1 MDHEN, CDR2 SYDVKM. DNA for the CDR3: TGTGCCAGCAGTTTATTTGACAGGTTTAGCTCCTACGAGCAGTACTTC. Its translation is CASSLFDRFSSYEQYF.

J is TRBJ1-1 and V is TRBV5-4, with TRBD1 identical over 12 bases. Germline V gene lookup returns CDR1 SGHNT and CDR2 YYREEE (reference sequence). The CDR3 is 17 residues long. With V trimmed by 4 bases and J by 5 bases, 12 bases remained unmatched. CDR3: CASSLPGTGGAGTEAFF. In DNA, the CDR3 is TGTGCCAGCAGCCTCCCCGGGACAGGGGGCGCAGGGACTGAAGCTTTCTTT. Full variable domain (missing parts from reference TRBV5-4 and TRBJ1-1): ETGVTQSPTHLIKTRGQQVTLRCSSQSGHNTVSWYQQALGQGPQFIFQYYREEENGRGNFPPRFSGLQFPNYSSELNVNALELDDSALYLCASSLPGTGGAGTEAFFGQGTRLTVV.

This rearrangement joins TRBV24-1 to TRBJ1-2; weak D call: TRBD1 (5 bases). Germline V gene sequence: CDR1 KGHDR, CDR2 SFDVKD. Trimming took off 4 bases at V and 1 base at J, with 12 bases between the two ends. CDR3 size: 15 residues. Written as DNA, the CDR3 is TGTGCCACCAGTGACCAGGGTGAGGGTAACTATGGCTACACCTTC. This encodes CATSDQGEGNYGYTF.

This clone appeared once. J is TRBJ1-1 and V is TRBV28; maybe TRBD1 (5 bases). CDR3 size: 12 residues. The V and J ends lost 8 bases and 1 base respectively, with 8 bases between them. The germline gives CDR1 MDHEN, CDR2 SYDVKM. The CDR3 DNA is TGTGCCAGCCACGGACAGAACACTGAAGCTTTCTTT. Translating gives CASHGQNTEAFF.

This clone was seen only a few times. The rearrangement joins TRBV5-1 to TRBJ2-2, with TRBD2 as a possible D gene (7 bases). Trimming left V 1 base short and J 6 bases short, with 19 bases between. The length of the CDR3 is 17 residues. Germline assignment: CDR1 SGHRS and CDR2 YFSETQ. In DNA, the CDR3 is TGCGCCAGCAGCTTGATAACGCGGGTGCGGGGGCCCGGGGAGCTGTTTTTT. Translating it yields CASSLITRVRGPGELFF.

The chain recombines TRBV5-8 with TRBJ1-5; no definite D call. This CDR3 has 13 amino acids. The germline V and J ends were trimmed by 1 base and 4 bases, with 6 bases remaining between them. The V gene's germline CDR1 is SGHTS and CDR2 YDEGEE. As DNA, the CDR3 is TGTGCCAGCAGCTTGCAAGAGAATCAGCCCCAGCATTTT. Translated, it gives CASSLQENQPQHF.

This chain uses TRBV29-1 with TRBJ2-1; D may correspond to TRBD1 or TRBD2 (5 bases each). The V gene's germline CDR1 is SQVTM and CDR2 ANQGSEA. The CDR3 is 11 residues long. The chain's CDR3 is CSGTGSREQFF. CDR3 nucleotide sequence: TGCAGTGGGACGGGTTCACGCGAGCAGTTCTTC.

The J gene is TRBJ2-7, the V gene TRBV28, with 14 bases lining up with TRBD2. With 8 bases clipped from V and 5 bases from J, the junction kept 11 bases outside the gene matches. The CDR3 is 16 residues long. Per germline, CDR1 MDHEN and CDR2 SYDVKM. CDR3 region: CASGDSGTSGRDEQYF. CDR3 bases: TGTGCCAGCGGGGACAGCGGGACTAGCGGGAGAGACGAGCAGTACTTC.

J is TRBJ1-3 and V is TRBV10-3; TRBD1 aligns across 9 bases. Germline V gives CDR1 ENHRY, CDR2 SYGVKD. The CDR3 extends over 17 amino acids. V shed 4 bases, J shed 0 bases, and the junction held 7 bases outside the gene matches. The CDR3 reads CAISGNRGQGSGNTIYF. As DNA, the CDR3 is TGTGCCATCAGTGGCAACAGGGGGCAAGGCTCTGGAAACACCATATATTTT.

In this sample, this clone turned up once. This sequence joins TRBV5-4 and TRBJ2-5; TRBD2 aligns across 7 bases. The CDR3 length is 14 residues. Per germline, CDR1 SGHNT and CDR2 YYREEE (reference sequence). V lost 4 bases, J lost 1 base, and 4 bases stayed unmatched. In DNA form, the CDR3 reads TGTGCCAGCAGCGCGGGGGAGATCCAAGAGACCCAGTACTTC. It codes for CASSAGEIQETQYF.

This sequence joins TRBV7-8 and TRBJ2-7; D is unclear. The CDR3 is 13 residues long. V was shortened by 0 bases and J by 6 bases, with 9 bases between the two germline ends. The germline V gene encodes CDR1 SGHVS and CDR2 FQNEAQ. The CDR3 region has the DNA TGTGCCAGCAGCTTAGCGGTCAACGCCGAGCAGTACTTC. Protein: CASSLAVNAEQYF.

This chain uses TRBV12-3 or TRBV12-4 with TRBJ1-2, with 8 bases lining up with TRBD1. J gave up 3 bases and V 6 bases, and 3 bases lay outside the gene matches. The CDR3 length is 13 residues. The CDR3 nucleotides are TGTGCCAGCAGCCCGACAGGGGACTATGGCTACACCTTC. Its translation is CASSPTGDYGYTF.

The chain joins TRBV6-5 to TRBJ2-7; weak D call: TRBD1 (5 bases). The V and J ends lost 2 bases and 2 bases respectively, with 16 bases between them. Germline CDR1 MNHEY, CDR2 SVGAGI. The CDR3 is made up of 16 amino acids. The CDR3 DNA follows: TGTGCCAGCAGTTACGGTCCGCCAGGGATGACCTACGAGCAGTACTTC. As protein: CASSYGPPGMTYEQYF.

The genes are TRBV5-8 and TRBJ1-6; the match to TRBD1 covers 7 bases. This CDR3 is built from 16 residues. The germline CDR1 and CDR2 sequences are SGHTS and YDEGEE. Germline trimming cut 4 bases from V and 0 bases from J; bases unmatched to any gene: 4. CDR3 amino acids: CASSAGGGSYNSPLHF. The CDR3 DNA reads as TGTGCCAGCAGCGCAGGGGGTGGCTCCTATAATTCACCCCTCCACTTT. Looking up the rest from reference TRBV5-8 and TRBJ1-6 gives the full variable domain: EAGVTQSPTHLIKTRGQQATLRCSPISGHTSVYWYQQALGLGLQFLLWYDEGEERNRGNFPPRFSGRQFPNYSSELNVNALELEDSALYLCASSAGGGSYNSPLHFGNGTRLTVT.

The V call is TRBV10-1, the J call TRBJ1-2, with a possible D match to TRBD1 (5 bases). The CDR3 has 13 amino acids. Germline values: CDR1 WNHNN, CDR2 SYGVQD (reference sequence). V dropped 4 bases and J dropped 0 bases, with 6 bases sitting between them. In nucleotides, the CDR3 is TGCGCCAGCAGTGCAGGGACTAACTATGGCTACACCTTC. This codes for CASSAGTNYGYTF.

The V gene is TRBV7-9, the J gene TRBJ2-1; D remains ambiguous. This CDR3 contains 13 residues. Germline V CDR1 and CDR2: SEHNR, FQNEAQ (reference sequence). The V gene lost 4 bases and the J gene lost 4 bases, with 8 bases spanning the gap. Here the CDR3 reads CASSSPGYNEQFF. The CDR3 DNA reads TGTGCCAGCAGCTCCCCAGGATACAATGAGCAGTTCTTC.

V is TRBV29-1 and J is TRBJ1-4; 9 nucleotides align to TRBD1. Germline CDR1 SQVTM, CDR2 ANQGSEA. V shed 1 base, J shed 3 bases, and the junction held 6 bases outside the gene matches. This CDR3 comprises 16 residues. CDR3 amino acids: CSVEGTGALSNEKLFF. The CDR3 DNA follows: TGCAGCGTTGAAGGGACAGGGGCTTTATCTAATGAAAAACTGTTTTTT.

V usage is TRBV7-2 and J usage is TRBJ2-5; TRBD1 is a possible D gene (6 bases). The CDR3 runs to 15 residues. CDR1 and CDR2 (germline): SGHTA, FQGNSA. Trimming removed 2 bases from V and 3 bases from J, with 13 bases in between. CDR3 sequence (DNA): TGTGCCAGCAGCTTATTTAGGGGGTTCAAAGAGACCCAGTACTTC. Translated, it gives CASSLFRGFKETQYF.

CDR3 coding DNA: TGTGCCAGCTCAGAATCCGCGAACACCGGGGAGCTGTTTTTT. It codes for CASSESANTGELFF. The chain couples TRBV18 to TRBJ2-2; D unresolved. The CDR3 has 14 residues. Between the trimmed V and J ends, which lost 5 bases and 0 bases, there was a span of 7 bases. Germline V gene lookup returns CDR1 KGHSH and CDR2 LQKENI.

This chain uses TRBV20-1 with TRBJ1-6; D is uncertain. Trimming removed 1 base at V and 12 bases at J, with 7 bases between. This CDR3 comprises 11 residues. Germline V gene lookup returns CDR1 DFQATT and CDR2 SNEGSKA (reference sequence). CDR3 sequence (DNA): TGCAGTGCTAGAGCTGCTGAACCCCTCCACTTT. This codes for CSARAAEPLHF.

The rearrangement uses TRBV7-9 and TRBJ1-4; 9 nucleotides agree with TRBD1. The CDR3 is made up of 15 amino acids. The V gene end was trimmed by 1 base and the J gene end by 6 bases; junction bases not matched to a gene: 3. Germline V gene sequence: CDR1 SEHNR, CDR2 FQNEAQ (reference sequence). CDR3 loop: CASSLDRGLYEKLFF. Written as DNA, the CDR3 is TGTGCCAGCAGCTTAGACAGGGGGCTATATGAAAAACTGTTTTTT.

The chain employs TRBV4-3 and TRBJ1-4; 10 bases are a match to TRBD1. Looked up from germline, CDR1 is LGHNA and CDR2 is YSLEER. CDR3 length equals 17 residues. Trimming removed 0 bases from V and 8 bases from J; junction bases left unmatched: 9. The CDR3: CASSQDGDRGRWEKLFF. CDR3 nucleotide sequence: TGCGCCAGCAGCCAAGATGGGGACAGGGGAAGGTGGGAAAAACTGTTTTTT.

This clone was counted a few times. V and J are TRBV19 and TRBJ1-3, with D perhaps matching TRBD1 (5 bases). The germline V and J ends were trimmed by 3 bases and 6 bases, with 15 bases remaining between them. CDR1 and CDR2 (germline): LNHDA, SQIVND (reference sequence). The CDR3 loop spans 15 amino acids. The CDR3 sequence: CASSIMSFGANTIYF. As DNA, the CDR3 is TGTGCCAGTAGTATTATGAGTTTTGGGGCAAACACCATATATTTT.

The V and J genes are TRBV18 and TRBJ2-2; 7 nucleotides line up with TRBD1. The CDR3 has 14 residues. The germline gives CDR1 KGHSH, CDR2 LQKENI. Trimming cost V 5 bases and J 3 bases; bases outside gene matches: 3. CDR3 residues: CASSKDRDTGELFF. The CDR3 DNA is TGTGCCAGCTCAAAAGACAGGGACACCGGGGAGCTGTTTTTT.

The chain combines TRBV5-4 with TRBJ2-7; TRBD2 aligns across 10 bases. Trimming at V came to 4 bases and at J to 6 bases, leaving 7 bases not matched to a gene. Germline V gene sequence: CDR1 SGHNT, CDR2 YYREEE (reference sequence). This CDR3 spans 14 amino acids. CDR3 in amino acids: CASSGAGGPGEQYF. The CDR3 coding sequence is TGTGCCAGCAGCGGAGCGGGAGGGCCCGGCGAGCAGTACTTC.

The CDR3 spells CASSFRTYQPQHF. The CDR3 nucleotides read TGTGCCAGCAGTTTCCGTACATATCAGCCCCAGCATTTT. The chain has TRBV27 and TRBJ1-5; D gene ambiguous. Trimming left V 3 bases short and J 5 bases short, with 8 bases between. Germline CDR1 MNHEY, CDR2 SMNVEV (reference sequence). The CDR3 contains 13 residues.

The J gene is TRBJ1-1, the V gene TRBV15; D gene ambiguous. The germline V gene has CDR1 LNHNV and CDR2 YYDKDF (reference sequence). The germline V and J ends were trimmed by 0 bases and 4 bases, with 12 bases remaining between them. This CDR3 comprises 15 residues. The CDR3 region has the DNA TGTGCCACCAGCAGAGATCCCGCGGCGGCCACTGAAGCTTTCTTT. Translation gives CATSRDPAAATEAFF.

This chain links TRBV5-1 with TRBJ1-6; D gene unclear. This CDR3 is 15 amino acids long. Germline values: CDR1 SGHRS, CDR2 YFSETQ. The ends were cut back, 4 bases at V and 8 bases at J, with 16 bases in the middle. CDR3 amino acids: CASSPTGRWDSPLHF. As DNA, the CDR3 is TGCGCCAGCAGCCCCACCGGGCGGTGGGATTCACCCCTCCACTTT.

The genes are TRBV11-3 and TRBJ2-3; D is unclear. In germline, CDR1 is SGHNT, CDR2 YENEEA. Trimming left V 0 bases short and J 1 base short, with 5 bases between. CDR3 length equals 14 residues. CDR3 in DNA: TGTGCCAGCAGCTTAGACTTGGGCACAGATACGCAGTATTTT. It specifies CASSLDLGTDTQYF.